These 32 T cell receptor beta chains were sequenced from one sample in a study. Each CDR3 protein gets one entry after TCRdb re-called the 5' RACE reads with MiXCR. The sample holds fewer than 65,000 distinct CDR3 sequences; roughly 30% are singletons and the top ten take about 2.5%. The sequenced material came from tumor-infiltrating naive CD4+ T cells sorted from the breast tumor. The subset here: naive CD4+ T cells, CD4+CD45RA+CD25-. Source of these receptors: a female donor with breast cancer.

This chain connects TRBV7-8 to TRBJ2-1; weak D call: TRBD2 (6 bases). Between the trimmed V and J ends, which lost 1 base and 6 bases, there was a span of 13 bases. This CDR3 has 15 amino acids. Germline-derived CDR1 and CDR2 are SGHVS and FQNEAQ. In DNA form, the CDR3 reads TGTGCCAGCAGCTTAGTTGTAACGGGGGTCAATGAGCAGTTCTTC. It yields the protein CASSLVVTGVNEQFF.

This clonotype showed up many times. The chain combines TRBV5-1 with TRBJ1-1, with 9 bases fitting TRBD1. Germline assignment: CDR1 SGHRS and CDR2 YFSETQ. J was trimmed by 1 base and V by 2 bases; bases with no gene match: 0. This CDR3 has 14 amino acids. CDR3 in amino acids: CASSLQGANTEAFF. The CDR3 DNA follows: TGCGCCAGCAGCTTACAGGGGGCGAACACTGAAGCTTTCTTT.

The V and J genes are TRBV7-2 and TRBJ1-2; 7 bases map to TRBD1. The ends lost 5 bases at V and 8 bases at J; junction bases unmatched: 5. Germline V gene data show CDR1 as SGHTA and CDR2 as FQGNSA. The CDR3 contains 12 residues. The CDR3 loop is CASSPQGVGYTF. The DNA of the CDR3 is TGTGCCAGCAGCCCCCAGGGGGTCGGCTACACCTTC. Full variable domain (outside the CDR3, taken from reference TRBV7-2 and TRBJ1-2): GAGVSQSPSNKVTEKGKDVELRCDPISGHTALYWYRQSLGQGLEFLIYFQGNSAPDKSGLPSDRFSAERTGGSVSTLTIQRTQQEDSAVYLCASSPQGVGYTFGSGTRLTVV.

The rearrangement joins TRBV20-1 to TRBJ1-6, with 8 nucleotides matching TRBD1. The V segment lost 1 base and the J segment 12 bases; nucleotides outside the gene matches: 5. Germline CDR1 and CDR2: DFQATT and SNEGSKA (reference sequence). This CDR3 region has 13 residues. Here the CDR3 DNA reads TGCAGTGCTAGAGGGACAGGGATCGAACCCCTCCACTTT. Its translation is CSARGTGIEPLHF.

The rearrangement joins TRBV7-2 to TRBJ2-7; D is ambiguous. The CDR3 consists of 14 residues. Per the germline V gene, CDR1 is SGHTA and CDR2 is FQGNSA. V lost 5 bases and J 3 bases, leaving 14 bases between the germline ends. The CDR3 loop is CASSGYGSSYEQYF. The CDR3 bases are TGTGCCAGCAGCGGATACGGATCTAGCTACGAGCAGTACTTC.

The table lists this clonotype with many counts. The J gene is TRBJ2-2, the V gene TRBV5-1, with D possibly being TRBD2 (6 bases). CDR3 length: 13 amino acids. Germline V gene sequence: CDR1 SGHRS, CDR2 YFSETQ. V was trimmed by 4 bases and J by 5 bases, leaving 9 bases between them. The CDR3 spells CASSRGRTGELFF. CDR3 nucleotides: TGCGCCAGCAGCCGGGGGAGGACCGGGGAGCTGTTTTTT.

This clonotype was found many times. V usage is TRBV5-1 and J usage is TRBJ2-4; D gene uncertain. Germline values: CDR1 SGHRS, CDR2 YFSETQ. The CDR3 loop spans 14 amino acids. V lost 3 bases to trimming and J lost 5 bases, with 12 bases between them. The CDR3, as DNA: TGCGCCAGCAGCTCGACGGATACCCAAAACATTCAGTACTTC. It encodes CASSSTDTQNIQYF.

This clonotype was detected many times. This chain links TRBV4-2 with TRBJ1-2; D unresolved. This CDR3 has 11 amino acids. Trimming stripped 0 bases from V and 8 bases from J, with 4 bases between. Germline-derived CDR1 and CDR2 are LGHNA and YNFKEQ. CDR3: CASSQEGGYTF. CDR3 DNA sequence: TGTGCCAGCAGCCAAGAGGGAGGCTACACCTTC.

The gene calls are TRBV12-3 or TRBV12-4 and TRBJ2-4; possibly TRBD1 for D (5 bases). The CDR3 covers 14 residues. The V end lost 3 bases, the J end lost 12 bases, and 18 bases lay between the germline ends. CDR3 in amino acids: CASSLQGFSDTQYF. CDR3 coding DNA: TGTGCCAGCAGTTTGCAGGGTTTTTCGGACACTCAGTACTTC.

This clonotype was seen more than once but under ten times. The chain links TRBV28 to TRBJ1-3; TRBD1 matches at 7 bases. The CDR3 totals 13 residues. Germline-derived CDR1 and CDR2 are MDHEN and SYDVKM. The V gene end was trimmed by 8 bases and the J gene end by 4 bases; junction bases not matched to a gene: 5. The chain's CDR3 is CASVDRVGNTIYF. CDR3 coding DNA: TGTGCCAGCGTCGACAGGGTAGGAAACACCATATATTTT.

This clonotype was seen a handful of times. The chain combines TRBV7-2 with TRBJ1-1; D uncertain. V gave up 3 bases and J gave up 1 base, with 6 bases separating them. The CDR3 runs to 13 residues. Germline V CDR1 and CDR2: SGHTA, FQGNSA. CDR3 in DNA: TGTGCCAGCAGCTTGACCCCGAACACTGAAGCTTTCTTT. As protein: CASSLTPNTEAFF.

The chain combines TRBV10-3 with TRBJ2-3; TRBD2 might be the D (5 bases). Germline lookup yields CDR1 ENHRY and CDR2 SYGVKD. The CDR3 totals 14 residues. V dropped 7 bases and J dropped 2 bases, with 13 bases sitting between them. The CDR3 DNA reads TGTGCCATCACTGGAGGACTGAACACAGATACGCAGTATTTT. As protein: CAITGGLNTDTQYF.

V and J are TRBV9 and TRBJ1-2, with TRBD1 identical over 9 bases. This CDR3 region has 15 residues. Looked up from germline, CDR1 is SGDLS and CDR2 is YYNGEE. The ends lost 4 bases at V and 4 bases at J; junction bases unmatched: 8. The CDR3 bases are TGTGCCAGCAGCCCGGGGGACAGGGTATCCTATGGCTACACCTTC. The encoded protein is CASSPGDRVSYGYTF.

V gene TRBV20-1 combines with J gene TRBJ2-5; D is ambiguous. The germline gives CDR1 DFQATT, CDR2 SNEGSKA (reference sequence). The CDR3 contains 11 residues. The V and J ends lost 6 bases and 5 bases respectively, with 10 bases between them. The CDR3 spells CSAPRAETQYF. The CDR3 DNA reads TGCAGTGCCCCACGGGCGGAGACCCAGTACTTC.

The chain couples TRBV4-3 to TRBJ2-7; D assignment may be TRBD1 or TRBD2 (5 bases each). CDR3 size: 15 residues. V was clipped by 0 bases and J by 4 bases, with 13 bases between them. Germline V gene data show CDR1 as LGHNA and CDR2 as YSLEER. This CDR3 is CASSQDFGGVYEQYF. CDR3 sequence (DNA): TGCGCCAGCAGCCAAGATTTTGGGGGTGTATACGAGCAGTACTTC.

This clonotype was observed many times. The chain uses TRBV10-2 and TRBJ2-3; 9 nucleotides match TRBD2. The V segment lost 11 bases and the J segment 4 bases; nucleotides outside the gene matches: 7. Germline CDR1 reads WSHSY; CDR2 reads SAAADI. This CDR3 contains 13 residues. The chain's CDR3 is CAALAGGSDTQYF. CDR3 nucleotides: TGCGCCGCACTAGCGGGCGGTTCAGATACGCAGTATTTT.

In its sample, this clonotype was seen a few times. The gene calls are TRBV6-5 and TRBJ1-2; tentative D call: TRBD1 (5 bases). Trimming stripped 2 bases from V and 5 bases from J, with 12 bases between. The CDR3 has 14 amino acids. From germline, CDR1 is MNHEY and CDR2 SVGAGI. The CDR3 coding sequence is TGTGCCAGCAGTTACGACAGACGGTTTTATGGCTACACCTTC. It encodes CASSYDRRFYGYTF.

At least ten counts were recorded for this clonotype. V is TRBV4-2 and J is TRBJ1-6; TRBD1 aligns across 7 bases. With V trimmed by 4 bases and J by 7 bases, 13 bases remained unmatched. This CDR3 is built from 17 residues. Germline CDR1 is LGHNA and CDR2 is YNFKEQ. This CDR3 is CASSRETGAGGNSPLHF. DNA of the CDR3: TGTGCCAGCAGCCGCGAGACAGGCGCAGGGGGGAATTCACCCCTCCACTTT.

V is TRBV7-2 and J is TRBJ1-5; D is uncertain. The CDR3 length is 15 residues. With 1 base removed from V and 7 bases from J, the gap between germline ends came to 14 bases. Germline loops: CDR1 SGHTA, CDR2 FQGNSA. The CDR3 loop is CASSLGAREGQPQHF. The CDR3 DNA reads TGTGCCAGCAGCTTAGGAGCAAGGGAGGGCCAGCCCCAGCATTTT.

A few counts support this clonotype. The chain joins TRBV7-8 to TRBJ2-1; 9 positions match TRBD2. The germline CDR1 and CDR2 sequences are SGHVS and FQNEAQ. With 2 bases clipped from V and 0 bases from J, the junction kept 11 bases outside the gene matches. The CDR3 is 19 residues long. Here the CDR3 reads CASSLLRLAGRSSYNEQFF. CDR3 bases: TGTGCCAGCAGCTTATTGAGGCTAGCGGGGAGAAGCTCCTACAATGAGCAGTTCTTC.

This clonotype has ten or more counts. The V gene is TRBV5-1, the J gene TRBJ2-5, with D possibly being TRBD1 (6 bases). The CDR3 extends over 13 amino acids. V lost 2 bases to trimming and J lost 3 bases, with 8 bases between them. Germline V gene sequence: CDR1 SGHRS, CDR2 YFSETQ. The CDR3 sequence: CASSLQGEETQYF. The DNA of the CDR3 is TGCGCCAGCAGCTTACAGGGAGAAGAGACCCAGTACTTC. The complete variable domain, with remaining parts taken from reference TRBV5-1 and TRBJ2-5, reads KAGVTQTPRYLIKTRGQQVTLSCSPISGHRSVSWYQQTPGQGLQFLFEYFSETQRNKGNFPGRFSGRQFSNSRSEMNVSTLELGDSALYLCASSLQGEETQYFGPGTRLLVL.

The sample holds one count of this clonotype. A much larger clone differs from this one at a single base, so this may be a read error. This chain connects TRBV7-9 to TRBJ2-7; unclear D gene. Deletions cut 5 bases from V and 4 bases from J, with 9 bases between. The germline CDR1 and CDR2 sequences are SEHNR and FQNEAQ (reference sequence). This CDR3 comprises 12 residues. The chain's CDR3 is CASSVVGYEQYF. The CDR3 nucleotides read TGTGCCAGCAGCGTAGTCGGTTACGAGCAGTACTTC.

The chain joins TRBV12-3 or TRBV12-4 to TRBJ1-5; perhaps TRBD1 as D (5 bases). V shed 5 bases and J shed 12 bases, with 11 bases lying between them. The CDR3 loop spans 11 amino acids. This CDR3 reads CASSRGGVQHF. The CDR3 coding sequence is TGTGCCAGCAGTCGCGGGGGAGTCCAGCATTTT.

This chain uses TRBV4-1 with TRBJ1-5; D not resolved. The DNA end lines up better with TRBJ2-3; the J call may be wrong. Germline CDR1 is MGHRA and CDR2 is YSYEKL. This CDR3 is 12 amino acids long. CDR3 nucleotide sequence: TGCGCCAGCAGCCAAGTTGGGCAGCCCCAGTATTTT. Translating gives CASSQVGQPQYF.

The V call is TRBV29-1, the J call TRBJ2-5; tentative D call: TRBD1 (5 bases). Germline loops: CDR1 SQVTM, CDR2 ANQGSEA. The CDR3 covers 15 residues. Trimming pared 7 bases from V and 5 bases from J, leaving 23 bases between. CDR3 in DNA: TGCAGCGGCGAAGAGGCAGGGTTCCAGTGGGAGACCCAGTACTTC. Encoded protein: CSGEEAGFQWETQYF. Full variable domain (remainder filled in from reference TRBV29-1 and TRBJ2-5): SAVISQKPSRDICQRGTSLTIQCQVDSQVTMMFWYRQQPGQSLTLIATANQGSEATYESGFVIDKFPISRPNLTFSTLTVSNMSPEDSSIYLCSGEEAGFQWETQYFGPGTRLLVL.

Details on this clonotype: A much larger clone is a single base away; this may be a read error. The conserved closing phenylalanine or tryptophan is absent in this CDR3, likely reflecting a read error. The chain couples TRBV28 to TRBJ2-7, with a possible D match to TRBD2 (6 bases). From germline, CDR1 is MDHEN and CDR2 SYDVKM. This CDR3 region has 15 residues. V lost 5 bases and J lost 3, with 17 bases in between. CDR3 in DNA: TGTGCCAGCAGTCCAGCAGGAGGGCGAAACTACGAGCAGTACCTC. As protein: CASSPAGGRNYEQYL.

This clonotype was detected only a few times. The chain recombines TRBV28 with TRBJ2-2, with D unclear. Germline lookup yields CDR1 MDHEN and CDR2 SYDVKM. The CDR3 has 12 residues. Trimming pared 5 bases from V and 5 bases from J, leaving 6 bases between. The CDR3 is CASSKTTGELFF. CDR3 sequence (DNA): TGTGCCAGCAGTAAGACAACCGGGGAGCTGTTTTTT.

This rearrangement joins TRBV29-1 to TRBJ2-2; 7 bases fit TRBD2. The CDR3 covers 14 residues. Looked up from germline, CDR1 is SQVTM and CDR2 is ANQGSEA. V shed 8 bases and J 1 base; nucleotides not matched to a gene: 7. CDR3 residues: CSFSQRENTGELFF. In DNA, the CDR3 is TGCAGCTTCTCCCAGCGGGAGAACACCGGGGAGCTGTTTTTT.

The chain carries TRBV18 and TRBJ2-5, with TRBD2 as a possible D gene (6 bases). Trimming pared 3 bases from V and 0 bases from J, leaving 14 bases between. CDR3 length: 16 amino acids. Germline CDR1 and CDR2: KGHSH and LQKENI. The DNA for the CDR3 is TGTGCCAGCTCACCCCTCGGGACTGGGTACCAAGAGACCCAGTACTTC. Its translation is CASSPLGTGYQETQYF.

This clonotype was recorded a few times. The CDR3 sequence: CASSRHGNSGANVLTF. The CDR3 DNA reads TGCGCCTCATCGAGGCACGGAAACTCTGGGGCCAACGTCCTGACTTTC. The J gene is TRBJ2-6, the V gene TRBV5-1; unclear D gene. Germline V CDR1 and CDR2: SGHRS, YFSETQ. The CDR3 contains 16 residues. The germline V and J ends were trimmed by 10 bases and 0 bases, with 17 bases remaining between them.

The chain uses TRBV7-8 and TRBJ1-5; 7 positions agree with TRBD1. V lost 5 bases to trimming and J lost 1 base; unmatched junction nucleotides: 8. The CDR3 covers 16 residues. Germline V CDR1 and CDR2: SGHVS, FQNEAQ. The CDR3 reads CASSADRIISNQPQHF. In nucleotides, the CDR3 is TGTGCCAGCAGCGCGGACAGGATTATAAGCAATCAGCCCCAGCATTTT.

This clonotype occurred a few times. The germline gene is not matched at one end of the junction; a read error may be the cause. The rearrangement uses TRBV5-6 and TRBJ2-4, with D perhaps matching TRBD1 or TRBD2 (5 bases each). The CDR3 has 12 amino acids. The germline V gene has CDR1 SGHDT and CDR2 YYEEEE. The chain's CDR3 is CASSRKSGAEIF. DNA of the CDR3: TGTGCCAGCAGCCGCAAATCCGGGGCGGAAATCTTC.